The rows below give T cell receptor beta chains drawn from one sample of a study of cytomegalovirus exposure and HLA in healthy donors. Assay used: immunoSEQ multiplex PCR; TCRdb lists only in-frame clones, some missing. In all, the sample yields more than 40,000 clones. What was sequenced was PBMCs. The receptors originated from a female donor in good health and CMV-seronegative. Both conserved end residues are part of each CDR3. A D gene is named only where the DNA matches it firmly. Clone size is shown for a subset of rows, as once, few, many or a class of expanded clone.

clone_size: NA
v_call: TRBV6-5
d_call: TRBD1
j_call: TRBJ1-1
cdr3_nt: TGTGCCAGCAGGCCGGGACAGAGGAGTGAAGCTTTCTTT
cdr3_aa: CASRPGQRSEAFF

clone_size: NA
v_call: TRBV5-1
d_call: TRBD2
j_call: TRBJ2-7
cdr3_nt: TGCGCCAGCCCGCTCTTAGCGGGACCCTACGAGCAGTACTTC
cdr3_aa: CASPLLAGPYEQYF

clone_size: NA
v_call: TRBV18
d_call: TRBD2
j_call: TRBJ2-1
cdr3_nt: TGTGCCAGCTCGCGACCCCCGGGACTAGCGGGCAATGAGCAGTTCTTC
cdr3_aa: CASSRPPGLAGNEQFF

clone_size: NA
v_call: TRBV5-1
d_call: TRBD1
j_call: TRBJ1-1
cdr3_nt: TGCGCCAGCAGCTTGCCAGGGGGGCCCCCCGACACTGAAGCTTTCTTT
cdr3_aa: CASSLPGGPPDTEAFF

clone_size: NA
v_call: TRBV5-1
d_call: TRBD2
j_call: TRBJ2-5
cdr3_nt: TGCGCCAGCAGCTTCGGGGCGGGAGCCAAAGAGACCCAGTACTTC
cdr3_aa: CASSFGAGAKETQYF

clone_size: NA
v_call: TRBV7-6
d_call: TRBD1
j_call: TRBJ1-2
cdr3_nt: TGTGCCAGCAGCCCTCTGACAGGGGGCTTGAAGGACTATGGCTACACCTTC
cdr3_aa: CASSPLTGGLKDYGYTF

clone_size: NA
v_call: TRBV6-4
d_call: NA
j_call: TRBJ2-7
cdr3_nt: TGTGCCAGCAGTGACGGATGGCGGATTTACGAGCAGTACTTC
cdr3_aa: CASSDGWRIYEQYF

clone_size: NA
v_call: TRBV11-2
d_call: NA
j_call: TRBJ2-2
cdr3_nt: TGTGCCAGCAGCTTAGTAACTGGGGCTGCCGGGGAGCTGTTTTTT
cdr3_aa: CASSLVTGAAGELFF

clone_size: NA
v_call: TRBV6-5
d_call: NA
j_call: TRBJ1-2
cdr3_nt: TGTGCCAGCAGTTACCAGGGCGCGGTCTCCTTC
cdr3_aa: CASSYQGAVSF

clone_size: NA
v_call: TRBV9
d_call: NA
j_call: TRBJ1-2
cdr3_nt: TGTGCCAGCAGCGTAGTCTCAAACAGTGGCTACACCTTC
cdr3_aa: CASSVVSNSGYTF

clone_size: NA
v_call: TRBV4-2
d_call: NA
j_call: TRBJ2-7
cdr3_nt: TGTGCCAGCAGCCAAAGTACAGGGTATTCCTACGAGCAGTACTTC
cdr3_aa: CASSQSTGYSYEQYF

clone_size: NA
v_call: TRBV27
d_call: NA
j_call: TRBJ1-1
cdr3_nt: TGTGCCAGCAGATACAACGACGGGGCTTTCTTT
cdr3_aa: CASRYNDGAFF

clone_size: NA
v_call: TRBV28
d_call: TRBD1
j_call: TRBJ2-7
cdr3_nt: TGTGCCAGCAGCCTTAGGACAGGGGGCAAATACGAGCAGTACTTC
cdr3_aa: CASSLRTGGKYEQYF

clone_size: NA
v_call: TRBV30
d_call: NA
j_call: TRBJ1-3
cdr3_nt: TGTGCCTGGAGCCCCGACACATCCTCTGGAAACAACATATATTTT
cdr3_aa: CAWSPDTSSGNNIYF

clone_size: NA
v_call: TRBV6-5
d_call: NA
j_call: TRBJ2-1
cdr3_nt: TGTGCCAGCAGTTACCCCAGGGCAGGGGGGTACAATGAGCAGTTCTTC
cdr3_aa: CASSYPRAGGYNEQFF

clone_size: NA
v_call: TRBV30
d_call: TRBD1
j_call: TRBJ1-5
cdr3_nt: TGTGCCTGGAGTCAGGGGGTAGCTCAGCCCCAGCATTTT
cdr3_aa: CAWSQGVAQPQHF

clone_size: NA
v_call: TRBV7-2
d_call: NA
j_call: TRBJ2-3
cdr3_nt: TGTGCCAGCAGCTTAGGGGCGGGCGGAGATACGCAGTATTTT
cdr3_aa: CASSLGAGGDTQYF

clone_size: NA
v_call: TRBV4-2
d_call: TRBD2
j_call: TRBJ2-2
cdr3_nt: TGTGCCAGCAGCCAAGAACCGGGACTAGCGGGGGAGCTGTTTTTT
cdr3_aa: CASSQEPGLAGELFF

clone_size: NA
v_call: TRBV2
d_call: TRBD2
j_call: TRBJ2-1
cdr3_nt: TGTGCCAGCAGGAGACTAGCGGGGGGGCCGATTAATGAGCAGTTCTTC
cdr3_aa: CASRRLAGGPINEQFF

clone_size: NA
v_call: TRBV27
d_call: NA
j_call: TRBJ1-5
cdr3_nt: TGTGCCAGCAGTTTTAACGGGCAGCCCCAGCATTTT
cdr3_aa: CASSFNGQPQHF

clone_size: medium-sized
v_call: TRBV4-3
d_call: TRBD1
j_call: TRBJ1-1
cdr3_nt: TGCGCCAGCAGCCAAGAAGAAGGCAGGGGGGACACTGAAGCTTTCTTT
cdr3_aa: CASSQEEGRGDTEAFF

clone_size: NA
v_call: TRBV4-1
d_call: TRBD2
j_call: TRBJ2-7
cdr3_nt: TGCGCCAGCAGCCCTACGGCGGGGGGAGCCTACGAGCAGTACTTC
cdr3_aa: CASSPTAGGAYEQYF

clone_size: NA
v_call: TRBV4-2
d_call: NA
j_call: TRBJ1-2
cdr3_nt: TGTGCCAGCAGCCAAGATGTGGGAGGGGAGGTCTATGGCTACACCTTC
cdr3_aa: CASSQDVGGEVYGYTF

clone_size: NA
v_call: TRBV30
d_call: TRBD2
j_call: TRBJ2-7
cdr3_nt: TGTGCCTGGAGTGTAGAGGCTAGCGGGAGTTACGAGCAGTACTTC
cdr3_aa: CAWSVEASGSYEQYF

clone_size: NA
v_call: TRBV15
d_call: TRBD2
j_call: TRBJ2-3
cdr3_nt: TGTGCCACCAGCTGGCTAGCGGGGGGCCGTCCAGATACGCAGTATTTT
cdr3_aa: CATSWLAGGRPDTQYF

clone_size: NA
v_call: TRBV30
d_call: NA
j_call: TRBJ1-1
cdr3_nt: TGTGCCTGGAGCGTCGTGTGGACCGGGATGAACACTGAAGCTTTCTTT
cdr3_aa: CAWSVVWTGMNTEAFF

clone_size: NA
v_call: TRBV18
d_call: TRBD1
j_call: TRBJ1-1
cdr3_nt: TGTGCCAGCTCACCATTGGACAGGGACTCTGAAGCTTTCTTT
cdr3_aa: CASSPLDRDSEAFF

clone_size: NA
v_call: TRBV7-3
d_call: TRBD2
j_call: TRBJ2-5
cdr3_nt: TGTGCCAGCAGCCTCCCCGGGGGGGCGAAGACCCAGTACTTC
cdr3_aa: CASSLPGGAKTQYF